These 21 T cell receptor beta chains were sequenced from one sample in a study of graft-versus-host responses after intestinal transplantation. The authors plated around 200,000 CFSE-labeled responder cells with around 200,000 irradiated, violet-dye-labeled stimulator cells. Generated by immunoSEQ multiplex PCR, the TCRdb table keeps only in-frame clones and is missing some. This sample has 11,000 to 15,000 clones, with 35% to 40% found just once. Sequencing used alloreactive CD8+ T cells from a mixed lymphocyte reaction culture, obtained before intestinal transplant. The subset was: CFSE-low proliferating T cells sorted from approximately 6-day pre-transplant mixed lymphocyte reaction (GvH or HvG direction). These receptors were collected from a human patient who received an intestinal transplant.

This clone was detected only a few times. The junction does not match germline at one end; this may be a read error. This chain connects TRBV2 to TRBJ1-2; D is unresolved. Per germline, CDR1 SNHLY and CDR2 FYNNEI. The length of the CDR3 is 11 residues. The CDR3 spells CASSDTVGDTF. The CDR3 coding sequence is TGTGCCAGCAGTGATACAGTTGGCGACACCTTC.

The V gene is TRBV28, the J gene TRBJ2-5, with 14 bases matching TRBD2. CDR1 and CDR2 (germline): MDHEN, SYDVKM. The J segment lost 7 bases and the V segment lost 3 bases, leaving 4 bases of the junction unmatched. The CDR3 extends over 15 amino acids. The CDR3 bases are TGTGCCAGCAGTTTGGGACTAGCGGGAGTTATGACCCAGTACTTC. It translates to CASSLGLAGVMTQYF.

This clone has only a few counts. The chain is built from TRBV19 and TRBJ2-1, with 10 bases aligning to TRBD1. The V segment lost 6 bases and the J segment 8 bases; nucleotides outside the gene matches: 7. The germline gives CDR1 LNHDA, CDR2 SQIVND (reference sequence). The CDR3 is 14 residues long. The CDR3 DNA sequence: TGTGCCAGTAGCCCCCGGACAGGGGGTTATGAGCAGTTCTTC. Its protein is CASSPRTGGYEQFF.

This clone rates as medium-sized. The chain joins TRBV29-1 to TRBJ2-3, with 8 bases lining up with TRBD1. The CDR3 has 15 residues. Trimming took 1 base from V and 4 from J; bases not matched to a gene: 7. The germline V gene encodes CDR1 SQVTM and CDR2 ANQGSEA. The CDR3 nucleotides read TGCAGCGTTGAAGGAGGGACACAGGGGGCAGATACGCAGTATTTT. As protein: CSVEGGTQGADTQYF.

This clone was seen only once. The chain is built from TRBV9 and TRBJ2-1; the D is unclear. V was shortened by 4 bases and J by 4 bases, with 12 bases between the two germline ends. The CDR3 runs 14 residues. Germline V gives CDR1 SGDLS, CDR2 YYNGEE. The CDR3 sequence: CASSPWRNYNEQFF. CDR3 nucleotide sequence: TGTGCCAGCAGCCCTTGGCGGAATTACAATGAGCAGTTCTTC.

The genes are TRBV4-1 and TRBJ2-7; 7 bases match TRBD2. With V trimmed by 0 bases and J by 2 bases, 4 bases remained unmatched. This CDR3 contains 15 residues. The germline V gene encodes CDR1 MGHRA and CDR2 YSYEKL. CDR3 nucleotides: TGCGCCAGCAGCCAAGATCCGGGGGGTGCCTACGAGCAGTACTTC. Translated: CASSQDPGGAYEQYF.

About this clone: This sample includes further DNA sequences coding for the same CDR3. The chain links TRBV6-5 to TRBJ2-7; D remains ambiguous. The V end was cut by 5 bases, the J end by 2 bases, with 10 bases between. The germline V gene has CDR1 MNHEY and CDR2 SVGAGI. The CDR3 contains 13 residues. CDR3: CASSARRPYEQYF. The CDR3 nucleotides are TGTGCCAGCAGTGCCAGGCGCCCCTACGAGCAGTACTTC.

The genes are TRBV4-1 and TRBJ2-1; 11 nucleotides line up with TRBD2. Trimming at V came to 1 base and at J to 7 bases, leaving 0 bases not matched to a gene. The CDR3 has 14 amino acids. Germline-derived CDR1 and CDR2 are MGHRA and YSYEKL. DNA for the CDR3: TGCGCCAGCAGCCAAGTAGCGGGAGGGAATGAGCAGTTCTTC. It is translated as CASSQVAGGNEQFF.

This clone came up a few times. The chain has TRBV4-3 and TRBJ2-1, with unresolved D. The CDR3 length is 18 residues. Germline V lookup: CDR1 LGHNA, CDR2 YSLEER. Deletions cut 0 bases from V and 0 bases from J, with 15 bases between. The CDR3 DNA sequence: TGCGCCAGCAGCCAAGATGGGCAGCCCGTGAGCTCCTACAATGAGCAGTTCTTC. Protein: CASSQDGQPVSSYNEQFF.

The V call is TRBV4-1, the J call TRBJ2-3; possible D gene TRBD2, 5 bases. Trimming shortened V by 4 bases and J by 5 bases, and 16 bases separated the two germline ends. CDR1 and CDR2 from the germline V gene are MGHRA and YSYEKL. CDR3 length: 15 amino acids. As DNA, the CDR3 is TGCGCCAGCAGCCCTCGGGCTAGCCACGAAGATACGCAGTATTTT. Encoded protein: CASSPRASHEDTQYF.

In its sample, this clone was seen many times. The gene calls are TRBV19 and TRBJ2-3, with 13 bases aligning to TRBD2. CDR1 and CDR2 from the germline V gene are LNHDA and SQIVND (reference sequence). V lost 4 bases and J lost 3; bases outside the gene matches: 7. The CDR3 sequence is 17 residues long. In DNA form, the CDR3 reads TGTGCCAGTAGTAGCGGACTAGCGGGAGTTGGAACAGATACGCAGTATTTT. Amino acids: CASSSGLAGVGTDTQYF.

This chain connects TRBV27 to TRBJ2-1; no definite D call. Per the germline V gene, CDR1 is MNHEY and CDR2 is SMNVEV (reference sequence). V was pared by 3 bases and J by 7 bases, with 10 bases between. The CDR3 runs to 13 residues. CDR3 coding DNA: TGTGCCAGCAGTTTGTCGGGTCGGAATGAGCAGTTCTTC. Its protein is CASSLSGRNEQFF.

This clone was observed a handful of times. The chain combines TRBV4-2 with TRBJ2-7; 10 nucleotides align to TRBD1. The CDR3 sequence is 18 residues long. V lost 9 bases, J lost 2 bases, and 19 bases stayed unmatched. Germline V gene sequence: CDR1 LGHNA, CDR2 YNFKEQ. The CDR3 spells CARLLSGTGVGGPYEQYF. In DNA form, the CDR3 reads TGTGCCAGGTTGCTTTCCGGGACAGGGGTTGGAGGACCCTACGAGCAGTACTTC.

This clone was seen a single time. The J gene is TRBJ1-5, the V gene TRBV30; D may be TRBD1 (5 bases). Per the germline V gene, CDR1 is GTSNPN and CDR2 is SVGIG (reference sequence). The CDR3 is 13 amino acids. V lost 2 bases and J lost 7, with 12 bases in between. CDR3 residues: CAWSPQGGQPQHF. The CDR3 bases are TGTGCCTGGAGTCCTCAGGGTGGCCAGCCCCAGCATTTT.

There are many counts of this clone. The gene calls are TRBV6-5 and TRBJ1-1, with a weak D call TRBD1 (5 bases). The CDR3 runs 12 residues. Germline assignment: CDR1 MNHEY and CDR2 SVGAGI. V dropped 5 bases and J dropped 1 base, with 5 bases sitting between them. The CDR3 loop is CASSQGNTEAFF. The CDR3 region has the DNA TGTGCCAGCAGTCAGGGGAACACTGAAGCTTTCTTT.

This sequence joins TRBV30 and TRBJ1-1; tentative D call: TRBD1 (5 bases). Between the trimmed V and J ends, which lost 4 bases and 6 bases, there was a span of 18 bases. This CDR3 is 14 amino acids long. CDR1 is GTSNPN and CDR2 is SVGIG in the germline V gene (reference sequence). The CDR3 loop reads CAWNWTPIGAEAFF. The CDR3 nucleotides read TGTGCCTGGAACTGGACACCCATTGGTGCTGAAGCTTTCTTT.

The V gene is TRBV15, the J gene TRBJ1-3; weak D call: TRBD1 (5 bases). Germline CDR1 reads LNHNV; CDR2 reads YYDKDF (reference sequence). The CDR3 is made up of 17 amino acids. Trimming left V 0 bases short and J 4 bases short, with 16 bases between. CDR3 sequence reads: CATSRDVGDSSGNTIYF. The CDR3 bases are TGTGCCACCAGCAGAGACGTAGGGGATTCATCCGGAAACACCATATATTTT.

This sequence joins TRBV19 and TRBJ2-1; 10 bases align to TRBD2. The CDR3 has 14 amino acids. The J segment lost 4 bases and the V segment lost 7 bases, leaving 4 bases of the junction unmatched. CDR1 is LNHDA, CDR2 SQIVND, per germline (reference sequence). Here the CDR3 reads CASKLAGVYNEQFF. The CDR3 DNA reads as TGTGCCAGTAAGCTAGCGGGGGTGTACAATGAGCAGTTCTTC.

This clone is classed as medium-sized (0.01 to 0.1%). The rearrangement uses TRBV6-6 and TRBJ2-2; D uncertain. The CDR3 runs 14 residues. Germline V gene lookup returns CDR1 MNHNY and CDR2 SVGAGI (reference sequence). Trimming shortened V by 6 bases and J by 5 bases, and 13 bases separated the two germline ends. The CDR3 coding sequence is TGTGCCAGCAGCACTACCCCTGGAACCGGGGAGCTGTTTTTT. It translates to CASSTTPGTGELFF.

This clone is a singleton in its sample. The chain employs TRBV7-2 and TRBJ1-1; no clear D gene. CDR3 length: 13 residues. The germline V and J ends were trimmed by 3 bases and 5 bases, with 10 bases remaining between them. Germline V gene data show CDR1 as SGHTA and CDR2 as FQGNSA. In DNA form, the CDR3 reads TGTGCCAGCAGCTTCCAGGCGTGGACTGAAGCTTTCTTT. This sequence encodes CASSFQAWTEAFF.

J is TRBJ2-1 and V is TRBV9; D remains ambiguous. The CDR3 totals 17 residues. Trimming removed 0 bases at V and 0 bases at J, with 13 bases between. Per germline, CDR1 SGDLS and CDR2 YYNGEE. CDR3 region: CASSVASWRSSYNEQFF. CDR3 DNA: TGTGCCAGCAGCGTAGCCTCTTGGAGAAGCTCCTACAATGAGCAGTTCTTC.